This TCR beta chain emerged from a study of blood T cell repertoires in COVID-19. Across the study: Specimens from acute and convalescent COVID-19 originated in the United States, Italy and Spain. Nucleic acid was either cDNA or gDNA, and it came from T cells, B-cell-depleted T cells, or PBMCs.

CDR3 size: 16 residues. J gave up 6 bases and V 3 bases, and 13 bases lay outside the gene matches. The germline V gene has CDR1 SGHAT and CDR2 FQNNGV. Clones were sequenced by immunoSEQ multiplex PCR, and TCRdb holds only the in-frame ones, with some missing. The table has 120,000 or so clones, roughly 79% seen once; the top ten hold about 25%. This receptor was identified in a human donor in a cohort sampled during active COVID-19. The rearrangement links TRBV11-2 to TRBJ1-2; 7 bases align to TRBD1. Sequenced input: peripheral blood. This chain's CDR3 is CASSFSPGGQKDGYTF. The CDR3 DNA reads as TGTGCCAGCAGCTTCTCCCCCGGGGGACAGAAGGATGGCTACACCTTC.